This T cell receptor (beta chain) appears in the sequencing data of a study of blood T cell repertoires in COVID-19 (dated by TCRdb to the early 2020s). About the full investigation: Samples from collaborators originated in the United States, Italy and Spain and spanned both the acute and convalescent phases of COVID-19. The material from the prospective study consisted of cDNA or gDNA derived from T cells, B-cell-depleted T cells, or PBMCs. Deeply sampled blood TCRbeta repertoires from subjects exposed to, actively infected with, or recovered from COVID-19 were included in the dataset. The repertoires were made available in a free public database intended to serve as a resource for research on the immune response to SARS-CoV-2. The samples were drawn from two sources: the first 160 participants of the ongoing ImmuneRACE study, and 1,254 subjects contributed by 6 global collaborators. Sample metadata almost always included a de-identified subject ID, COVID-19 status, age in years and sex. Where HLA class I and class II types were available, the types were taken from metadata supplied by the sample provider, not from assay-based typing. Overall results and qualifications from the work: Clinical and demographic metadata were provided uncurated, with the amount varying by source and participant.

Each collaborating institution followed its own protocols to collect whole blood in K2EDTA tubes. Collaborator samples were shipped for TCRbeta analysis as frozen whole blood, isolated PBMCs, or DNA extracted from either sample type. Points on this clone: It has no known antigen specificity. Per-base quality was not reported, and no clone a single base away is much larger than it.

Taken from cysteine to phenylalanine, the CDR3 has 13 residues. The CDR3 DNA has 39 bases and is translated from base 1. CDR1 is given as MNHEY and CDR2 as SVGAGI, both from the germline V gene. The V and J ends are trimmed by 7 bases and 3 bases, leaving 13 bases between them. TCRbeta CDR3 regions were amplified from genomic DNA by means of the immunoSEQ Assay, a bias-controlled multiplex PCR. The published analysis was carried out like this. The number of nucleated cells in each sample was estimated by amplification of reference gene primers within the assay. To quantify the absolute abundance of each unique TCRbeta CDR3 rearrangement, sequence reads were collapsed and filtered. For each sample, productive Simpson clonality was calculated as the square root of Simpson's diversity index across productive rearrangements. TCRdb's version of the immuneACCESS table is confined to in-frame rearrangements and falls short of the full clone set. An unresolved V gene accounts for under half of the shortfall where checked; the remainder is of unknown origin. Clonal size and the V and J genes are those of that table, whereas D and trimming came from the DNA. Within this sample are 100,000 to 150,000 clones, with 84% of them counted one time only. Approximately 1.5% of the sample rests with the top ten.

Sequencing was done on a sample of peripheral blood. The chain joins TRBV6-5 to TRBJ2-7; too little of a D gene remains to name it. The receptor comes from a man aged 60-69 years with acute or convalescent COVID-19. The CDR3 region: CASKINNNYEQYF. The nucleotide sequence reads as follows: TGTGCCAGCAAAATAAATAACAACTACGAGCAGTACTTC.